This T cell receptor (beta chain) was identified in a study of identical twins (dated by TCRdb to the mid-2010s). Notes on the research overall: To test whether fetal clonotypes persist, this study deep-sequenced TCR alpha and beta repertoires from monozygotic twins, from unrelated adults of various ages, and from cord blood. Replicate twin experiments were performed at different times using different library preparation protocols to rule out contamination.

The library was generated by 5' RACE. Sequencing used an Illumina HiSeq 2000. Template switching introduced a universal primer binding site; the final cDNA contained a unique molecular identifier, enabling accurate counting of TCR cDNA molecules. Specific primers in the conserved constant-segment region were used to synthesize first-strand cDNA for TCR alpha and beta chains. To control for contamination, each cDNA library was double barcoded with a SMART-Mk sample barcode plus Illumina barcodes. Two successive PCR steps introduced TruSeq adapter sequences along with Illumina sample barcodes. The Illumina HiSeq platform was used with custom primers to sequence TCR alpha and beta cDNA libraries. Regarding the original processing steps: Raw reads were processed with MiGEC to extract unique molecular identifiers, and MiXCR was used to determine CDR3 positions. Recombination models were inferred per individual with the repgenHMM and IGoR tools using an EM algorithm. The tcR package in R was used for shared clonotype analysis, with sharing normalized by the product of cloneset sizes. To study raw recombination free of thymic and clonal selection effects, out-of-frame nonproductive sequences were analyzed. The public reads were quality trimmed at Q25 with fastp and then assembled into clones with MiXCR by TCRdb, keeping productive beta chains. Rows matching on CDR3 protein sequence are summarized as one entry with the most common DNA and genes. TCRdb assigned the V and J calls; the authors' analysis was not used. Present in this sample are 500,000 to 600,000 distinct CDR3 sequences, roughly a fifth of which were seen just once. In total, the top ten clones hold about 0.99% of the sample.

Beyond this particular receptor, the publication reports: Invariant T cells such as MAIT and iNKT could partly confound zero-insertion analyses, though diverse VJ usage argued against this for most clonotypes. Compared with coincidental sharing between unrelated individuals, out-of-frame TCR alpha sequences shared between twins showed an excess of sequences with low generation probability. A weaker excess of twin sharing was found in beta out-of-frame sequences because the signal-to-noise ratio was lowered by fewer shared sequences. Because the same donors could not be followed over many years, conclusions were based on cross-sectional statistical analysis. In monozygotic twins, recombination models systematically underestimated out-of-frame TCR alpha sharing, but the models matched the sharing seen between unrelated individuals. Abundant cord blood beta clonotypes had fewer insertions, young adult naive repertoires showed a similar but weaker trend, and memory repertoires showed no such trend.

Every donor in the study was a healthy Caucasian. The twin cohort consisted of three pairs of female monozygotic twins, all aged roughly 18 to 30 years. Positive isolation kits from Invitrogen were used to isolate the CD4+ and CD8+ T cell populations. This clonotype was seen more than once but under ten times. Its antigen target is currently unknown. Base-call qualities are not available, and no considerably larger clone is one nucleotide away. This sample was also put to use in a study of T cells expressing NK-cell markers. As that second paper reports: Three sorted T-cell subsets (CD3+CD56+NKG2C+, CD3+CD56+NKG2C- and CD3+CD56-NKG2C+) from fewer than 10 donors had their TCR beta-chain repertoires profiled. Among the eight sequenced donors, seven were HCMV-seropositive and one was HCMV-seronegative. In several experiments an anti-gammadeltaTCR antibody was added to restrict sorting to alphabetaTCR-expressing T cells. In more than five donors, the dominant CD3+CD56+NKG2C+ clonotypes ranked among the top 10 CD8+ clonotypes, making up roughly 1.0-8% of CD8+ T cells. Those dominant clonotypes were again the most abundant among CD3+CD56-NKG2C+ cells in several donors, at about 28.3-65%. It remained unclear whether the expanded NKG2C-expressing T cell clones were specific for HCMV antigens. All eight donors whose samples were sequenced were randomly selected healthy volunteers, three of them men and five women. A commercial ELISA kit detecting HCMV-specific IgG in serum was used to determine HCMV serostatus. MIGEC handled demultiplexing of the reads and grouping by UMI, while MiTCR was used to assemble and quantify clonotypes. To exclude erroneous sequences, any TCR cDNA sequence not supported by at least two reads was discarded. Downstream repertoire analysis used the tcR package, and clonotypes were matched across fractions by CDR3 nucleotide sequence plus V segment. VDJmatch was used to annotate antigen specificity against VDJdb, with one amino acid substitution in CDR3 permitted.

The sequence was obtained from a woman younger than 30 in good health. What was sequenced was CD4+ T cells sorted from blood.

The DNA sequence follows: TGCAGTGTTACCGGGACAGCAAATCAGCCCCAGCATTTT. This gives the protein CSVTGTANQPQHF. The chain links TRBV20-1 with TRBJ1-5, with 7 central nucleotides matching TRBD1. At the junction V is shortened by 7 bases and J by 4 bases; bases outside the gene matches: 7. CDR3 length: 13 amino acids, cysteine to phenylalanine. The read is trimmed to its CDR3 DNA, 39 bases read in frame from base 1. CDR1 and CDR2 were assigned from the germline V gene (reference sequence) as DFQATT and SNEGSKA.